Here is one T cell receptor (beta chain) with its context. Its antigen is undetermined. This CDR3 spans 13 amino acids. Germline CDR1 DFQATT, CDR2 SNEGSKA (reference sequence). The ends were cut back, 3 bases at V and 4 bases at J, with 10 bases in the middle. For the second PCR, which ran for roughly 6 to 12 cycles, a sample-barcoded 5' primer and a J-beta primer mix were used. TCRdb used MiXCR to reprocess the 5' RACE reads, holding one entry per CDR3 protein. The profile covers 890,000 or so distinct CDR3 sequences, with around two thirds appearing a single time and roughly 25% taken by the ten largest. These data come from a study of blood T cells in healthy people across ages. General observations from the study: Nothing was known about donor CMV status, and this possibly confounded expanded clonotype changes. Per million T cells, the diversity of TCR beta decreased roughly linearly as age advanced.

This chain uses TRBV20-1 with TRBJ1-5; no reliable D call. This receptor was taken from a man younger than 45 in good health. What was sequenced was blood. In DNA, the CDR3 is TGCAGTGCTAGCGAATACCTTAATCAGCCCCAGCATTTT. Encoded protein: CSASEYLNQPQHF.